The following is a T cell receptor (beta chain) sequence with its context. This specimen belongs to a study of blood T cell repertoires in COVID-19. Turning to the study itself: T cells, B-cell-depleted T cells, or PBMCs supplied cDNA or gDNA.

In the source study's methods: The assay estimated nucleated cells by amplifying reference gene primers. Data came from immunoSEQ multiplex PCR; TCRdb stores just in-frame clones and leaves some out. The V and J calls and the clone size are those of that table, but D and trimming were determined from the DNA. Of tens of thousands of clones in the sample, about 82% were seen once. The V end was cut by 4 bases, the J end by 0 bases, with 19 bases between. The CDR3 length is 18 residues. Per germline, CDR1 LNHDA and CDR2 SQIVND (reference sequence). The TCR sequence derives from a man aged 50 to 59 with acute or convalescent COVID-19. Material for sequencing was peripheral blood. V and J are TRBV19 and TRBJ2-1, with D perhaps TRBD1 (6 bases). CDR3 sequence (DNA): TGTGCCAGTAGTAGCCCCGCGTCCGGGACACACTCCTACAATGAGCAGTTCTTC. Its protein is CASSSPASGTHSYNEQFF.